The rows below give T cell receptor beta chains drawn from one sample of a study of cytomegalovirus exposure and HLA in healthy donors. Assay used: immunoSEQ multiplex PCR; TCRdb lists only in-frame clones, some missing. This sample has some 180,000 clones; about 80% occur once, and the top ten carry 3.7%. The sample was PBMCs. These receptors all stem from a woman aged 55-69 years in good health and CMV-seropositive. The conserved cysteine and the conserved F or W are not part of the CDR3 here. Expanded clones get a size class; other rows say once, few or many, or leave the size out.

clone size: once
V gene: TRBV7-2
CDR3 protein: ASSFSGGAVYEQY

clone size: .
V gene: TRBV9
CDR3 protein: ASSVDERNVLT

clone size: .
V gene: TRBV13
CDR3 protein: ATTNSDTQY

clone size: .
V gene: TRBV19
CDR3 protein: ASYSRSGSGKAF

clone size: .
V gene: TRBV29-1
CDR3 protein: SVEDLVQGTGELF

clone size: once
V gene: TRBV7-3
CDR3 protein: ASSLSQGTGELF

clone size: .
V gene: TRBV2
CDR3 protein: ASRPRVGGTGANVLT

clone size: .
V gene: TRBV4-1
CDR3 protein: ASSQDVAGHPSSYEQY

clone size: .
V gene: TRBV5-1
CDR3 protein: ASSRDRNTGELF

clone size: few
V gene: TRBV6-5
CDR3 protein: ASREGGRGEQY

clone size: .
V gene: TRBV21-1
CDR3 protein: ASSSCDRGGSPGELF

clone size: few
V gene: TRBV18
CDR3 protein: ASSPEGTGQKLF

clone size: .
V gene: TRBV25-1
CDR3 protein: ASSDPGGGQD

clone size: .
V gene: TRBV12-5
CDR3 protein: ASGLVRGRYNEQF

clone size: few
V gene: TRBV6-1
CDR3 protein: ASSYRRGTAF

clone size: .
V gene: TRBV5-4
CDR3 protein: ALSLGGASSNQPQH

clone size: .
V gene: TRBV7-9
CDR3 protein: ASSTMGLAGAGSTQY

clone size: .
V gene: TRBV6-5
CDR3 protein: ASSPSGTGGAF

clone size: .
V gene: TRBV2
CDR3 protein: ASSSSQGAPYGYT

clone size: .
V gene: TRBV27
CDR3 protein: ASSLWTSGNNNEQF

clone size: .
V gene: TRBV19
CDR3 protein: ASSRTGTGEQY

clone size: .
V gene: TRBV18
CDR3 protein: ASSPSFTDTQY

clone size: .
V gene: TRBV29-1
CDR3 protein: SAGGGTNQPQH

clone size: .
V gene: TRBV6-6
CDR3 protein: ASRKQGADEQF

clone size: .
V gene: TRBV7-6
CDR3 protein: ASSSPWTSPGTQY

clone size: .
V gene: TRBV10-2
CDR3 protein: ASSAIPTPLADYNEQF

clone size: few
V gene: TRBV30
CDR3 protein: AWSRDRKLDGYT

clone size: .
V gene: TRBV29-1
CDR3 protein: SAAGGTGEQY

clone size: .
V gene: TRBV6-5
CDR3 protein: ASSYQTGIAYEQY

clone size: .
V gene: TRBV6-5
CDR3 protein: ASSYSRETQY

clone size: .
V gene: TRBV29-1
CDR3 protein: SVGGGTANEQY

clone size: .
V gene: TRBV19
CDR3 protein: ASSAGTGGSADTQY

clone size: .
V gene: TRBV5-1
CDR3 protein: ASSLFFYGYSPLH

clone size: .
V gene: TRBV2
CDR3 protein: ASSRDRGAEAF

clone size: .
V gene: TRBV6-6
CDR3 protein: ASSNRVNQPQH

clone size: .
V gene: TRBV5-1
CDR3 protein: ASSSRGISSYEQY

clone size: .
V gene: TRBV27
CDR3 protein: ASSLSSGSTDTQY

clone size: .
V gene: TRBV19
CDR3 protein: ASSPRLAYTGELF

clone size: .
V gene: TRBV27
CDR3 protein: ASSLKDPRRDEQF

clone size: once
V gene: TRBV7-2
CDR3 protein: ASSLVASGGSTQETQY

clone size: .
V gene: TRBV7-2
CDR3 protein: ASSLAPSPDTQY

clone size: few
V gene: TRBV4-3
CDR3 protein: ASSQDEAGGLYEQY

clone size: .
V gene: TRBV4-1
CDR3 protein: ASSQDLGGVTGNTIY

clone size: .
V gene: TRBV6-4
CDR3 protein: ASSSRENTEAF

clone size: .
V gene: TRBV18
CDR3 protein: ASSPRLGGTDTQY

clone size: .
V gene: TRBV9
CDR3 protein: ASSDPASTGELF

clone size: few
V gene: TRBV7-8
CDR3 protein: ASSFLAGALYEQY

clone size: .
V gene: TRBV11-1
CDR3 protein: ASSLGLAGRNEQF

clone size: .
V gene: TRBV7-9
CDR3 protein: ASSLAPDSPETQY

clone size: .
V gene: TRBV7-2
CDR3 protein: ASSLARNTEAF

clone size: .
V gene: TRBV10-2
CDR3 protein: ASKGNRGPTRNEQF

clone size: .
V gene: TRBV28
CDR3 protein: ASTENGVGSYEQY

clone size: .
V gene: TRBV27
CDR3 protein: ASSPSGRYSGQGGAYEQY

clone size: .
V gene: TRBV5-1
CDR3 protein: ASSPDGTSGTGLQY

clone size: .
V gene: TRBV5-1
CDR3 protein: ASSLGQSYGYT

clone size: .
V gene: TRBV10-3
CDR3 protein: AISEVSRPGLYGYT

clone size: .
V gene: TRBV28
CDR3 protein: ASREQSNQPQH

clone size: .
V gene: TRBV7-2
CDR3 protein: ASSLIGLYGYT

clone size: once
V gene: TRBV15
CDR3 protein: ATSRDRLSSPGELF